This passage covers 26 T cell receptor beta chains from one sample sequenced in a study of blood T cells in healthy people across ages. A second about 6 to 12 cycle PCR used barcoded and J-beta primers. TCRdb called the 5' RACE reads again in MiXCR, with one record for every CDR3 protein. This sample carries 700,000 to 850,000 distinct CDR3 sequences, about 34% of them seen once, and the ten largest clones take about an eighth. Sequencing used blood. The receptors shown here come from a man aged 18 to 29 in good health.

This chain uses TRBV6-2 or TRBV6-3 with TRBJ1-2, with no clear D. Trimming removed 2 bases at V and 2 bases at J, with 12 bases between. Germline V gene sequence: CDR1 MNHEY, CDR2 SVGEGT. The CDR3 is 15 amino acids. The CDR3 reads CASSYATGLNYGYTF. The CDR3, as DNA: TGTGCCAGCAGTTACGCGACCGGGCTAAACTATGGCTACACCTTC.

The J gene is TRBJ2-1, the V gene TRBV9; TRBD2 matches at 14 bases. This CDR3 spans 17 amino acids. V was pared by 2 bases and J by 6 bases, with 7 bases of the junction left unmatched. From germline, CDR1 is SGDLS and CDR2 YYNGEE. In nucleotides, the CDR3 is TGTGCCAGCAGCGTCCGACTAGCGGGGGGGCCAATCAATGAGCAGTTCTTC. This sequence encodes CASSVRLAGGPINEQFF. The full variable domain, in which reference TRBV9 and TRBJ2-1 provide the parts outside the CDR3, is DSGVTQTPKHLITATGQRVTLRCSPRSGDLSVYWYQQSLDQGLQFLIQYYNGEERAKGNILERFSAQQFPDLHSELNLSSLELGDSALYFCASSVRLAGGPINEQFFGPGTRLTVL.

V gene TRBV9 combines with J gene TRBJ1-3; 9 bases agree with TRBD1. The germline V gene has CDR1 SGDLS and CDR2 YYNGEE. The V segment lost 0 bases and the J segment 0 bases; nucleotides outside the gene matches: 13. This CDR3 is 20 amino acids long. The CDR3 nucleotides read TGTGCCAGCAGCGTAGGTGGGTCGGGACAGGGCTCCTACTCTGGAAACACCATATATTTT. Residues: CASSVGGSGQGSYSGNTIYF.

This clonotype was detected only a few times. The rearrangement joins TRBV12-3 or TRBV12-4 to TRBJ2-3; weak D call: TRBD2 (5 bases). Trimming left V 5 bases short and J 8 bases short, with 26 bases between. This CDR3 comprises 17 residues. In DNA, the CDR3 is TGTGCCAGCAGTGGCCCGAAAGAGAGCGGCCCATACGGTACGCAGTATTTT. Its protein product is CASSGPKESGPYGTQYF.

This clonotype was detected a few times. This chain joins TRBV2 and TRBJ2-7; D possibly uses TRBD1 or TRBD2 (6 bases each). CDR3 size: 11 residues. The germline V gene has CDR1 SNHLY and CDR2 FYNNEI. Trimming shortened V by 7 bases and J by 7 bases, and 11 bases separated the two germline ends. In DNA, the CDR3 is TGTGCCAGCAAAGGGGGGAAGGAGCAGTACTTC. This encodes CASKGGKEQYF.

This rearrangement joins TRBV29-1 to TRBJ2-2, with a possible D match to TRBD1 (5 bases). The ends were cut back, 5 bases at V and 0 bases at J, with 10 bases in the middle. CDR1 and CDR2 from the germline V gene are SQVTM and ANQGSEA. CDR3 size: 14 residues. The chain's CDR3 is CSVMDNANTGELFF. The DNA of the CDR3 is TGCAGCGTTATGGACAACGCGAACACCGGGGAGCTGTTTTTT.

The table lists this clonotype with a few counts. V and J are TRBV3-1 and TRBJ2-3; TRBD1 is a possible D gene (6 bases). The V gene's germline CDR1 is LGHDT and CDR2 YNNKEL (reference sequence). The CDR3 is 17 residues long. Deletions cut 1 base from V and 2 bases from J, with 16 bases between. The CDR3 DNA is TGTGCCAGCAGCCAAGCCGGCTACAGGGCCAACACAGATACGCAGTATTTT. Its translation: CASSQAGYRANTDTQYF.

The chain joins TRBV20-1 to TRBJ1-2; D may be TRBD1 (5 bases). The CDR3 is made up of 15 amino acids. Trimming cost V 0 bases and J 3 bases, with 14 bases left between them. Germline V CDR1 and CDR2: DFQATT, SNEGSKA (reference sequence). CDR3 loop: CSARDRARGDYGYTF. In DNA form, the CDR3 reads TGCAGTGCTAGAGATAGAGCGCGGGGGGACTATGGCTACACCTTC.

The table lists this clonotype with many counts. The genes are TRBV7-9 and TRBJ2-7; D gene unclear. The CDR3 loop spans 13 amino acids. The V gene lost 1 base and the J gene lost 3 bases, with 7 bases spanning the gap. Per the germline V gene, CDR1 is SEHNR and CDR2 is FQNEAQ (reference sequence). CDR3 protein: CASSLEVGYEQYF. CDR3 DNA sequence: TGTGCCAGCAGCTTAGAGGTCGGCTACGAGCAGTACTTC.

Concerning this clonotype: Being one base from a much bigger clone, this may be a read error. The rearrangement links TRBV4-1 to TRBJ2-3; D tentatively fits TRBD1 or TRBD2 (5 bases each). Germline V gene lookup returns CDR1 MGHRA and CDR2 YSYEKL. This CDR3 region has 18 residues. The CDR3 sequence: CASSQVPGQGASTETQYF. The CDR3 DNA follows: TGCGCCAGCAGCCAAGTCCCGGGGCAGGGAGCTAGCACAGAGACGCAGTATTTT.

This clonotype was counted a few times. This chain links TRBV6-2 or TRBV6-3 with TRBJ2-1; 12 bases are shared with TRBD2. V shed 1 base, J shed 4 bases, and the junction held 11 bases outside the gene matches. CDR1 and CDR2 from the germline V gene are MNHEY and SVGEGT. The CDR3 length is 19 residues. The CDR3 region has the DNA TGTGCCAGCAGTTACTTCGGGCTAGCGGGGGGGCCAGGATACAATGAGCAGTTCTTC. It translates to CASSYFGLAGGPGYNEQFF.

This clonotype was observed a handful of times. V and J are TRBV4-2 and TRBJ1-5; TRBD1 is a possible D gene (5 bases). Trimming removed 0 bases from V and 11 bases from J, with 17 bases in between. This CDR3 spans 15 amino acids. Germline CDR1 reads LGHNA; CDR2 reads YNFKEQ. The CDR3 protein is CASSQEDTRFVAQHF. The DNA of the CDR3 is TGTGCCAGCAGCCAAGAGGACACCCGATTCGTAGCCCAGCATTTT.

In its sample, this clonotype was seen many times. The CDR3 region has the DNA TGCGCCAGCAGCCAAGAAGATGGGAAAGCCTACGAGCAGTACTTC. Protein: CASSQEDGKAYEQYF. This chain joins TRBV4-3 and TRBJ2-7; D uncertain. The V end was cut by 0 bases, the J end by 2 bases, with 11 bases between. The CDR3 sequence is 15 residues long. Per germline, CDR1 LGHNA and CDR2 YSLEER.

The chain joins TRBV6-5 to TRBJ1-1; TRBD1 might be the D (6 bases). The CDR3 contains 17 residues. Germline V gene lookup returns CDR1 MNHEY and CDR2 SVGAGI. Trimming cost V 0 bases and J 6 bases, with 20 bases left between them. CDR3 sequence (DNA): TGTGCCAGCAGTTACTCTTCTTTGGACAGCCGTTGGGCTGAAGCTTTCTTT. As protein: CASSYSSLDSRWAEAFF.

This chain joins TRBV5-1 and TRBJ2-5; D is unclear. This CDR3 comprises 13 residues. Trimming shortened V by 4 bases and J by 3 bases, and 10 bases separated the two germline ends. Germline CDR1 reads SGHRS; CDR2 reads YFSETQ. CDR3 amino acids: CASSLRREETQYF. Here the CDR3 DNA reads TGCGCCAGCAGCCTCCGAAGGGAAGAGACCCAGTACTTC.

About this clonotype: This may come from a read error, since a much larger clone is one base off. The chain carries TRBV6-5 and TRBJ2-1; 11 bases line up with TRBD2. J lost 13 bases, V lost 6 bases, and 17 bases had no gene match. Germline loops: CDR1 MNHEY, CDR2 SVGAGI. The CDR3 has 16 amino acids. CDR3 protein: CASSRLAGGIQETQFF. CDR3 DNA sequence: TGTGCCAGCAGCCGCCTAGCGGGGGGAATACAAGAGACCCAGTTCTTC.

This clonotype was seen at least ten times. This chain connects TRBV4-3 to TRBJ2-3; TRBD1 matches 9 bases. The CDR3 spans 15 residues. Germline lookup yields CDR1 LGHNA and CDR2 YSLEER. V gave up 4 bases and J gave up 5 bases; unmatched junction bases: 7. The CDR3, as DNA: TGCGCCAGCAGCCGAACAGGGGGCTCGAGAGATACGCAGTATTTT. It codes for CASSRTGGSRDTQYF.

This sequence joins TRBV20-1 and TRBJ1-2, with D possibly matching TRBD1 (5 bases). The CDR3 extends over 15 amino acids. Trimming stripped 5 bases from V and 4 bases from J, with 20 bases between. Germline assignment: CDR1 DFQATT and CDR2 SNEGSKA (reference sequence). The DNA of the CDR3 is TGCAGTGCTTCTCCCTCAGGGAGCCCGTCCTATGGCTACACCTTC. As protein: CSASPSGSPSYGYTF.

The chain joins TRBV7-2 to TRBJ2-1; no reliable D call. CDR3 length equals 13 residues. V shed 2 bases and J shed 5 bases, with 7 bases lying between them. Germline V gene sequence: CDR1 SGHTA, CDR2 FQGNSA. In DNA form, the CDR3 reads TGTGCCAGCAGCTTACCCACCGACAATGAGCAGTTCTTC. It encodes CASSLPTDNEQFF.

Regarding this clonotype: One base away lies a much larger clone, so this may be a sequencing read error. The chain carries TRBV20-1 and TRBJ2-5, with D perhaps assigned TRBD1 or TRBD2 (6 bases each). Trimming removed 0 bases from V and 4 bases from J, with 12 bases in between. This CDR3 comprises 14 residues. The germline CDR1 and CDR2 sequences are DFQATT and SNEGSKA (reference sequence). The CDR3 sequence is CSARDVQGGETQYF. CDR3 coding DNA: TGCAGTGCTAGAGACGTACAGGGAGGAGAGACCCAGTACTTC.

This clonotype was recorded at least ten times. The chain employs TRBV20-1 and TRBJ2-1; perhaps TRBD2 as D (6 bases). CDR1 is DFQATT and CDR2 is SNEGSKA in the germline V gene (reference sequence). This CDR3 is 18 amino acids long. The ends were cut back, 2 bases at V and 0 bases at J, with 20 bases in the middle. CDR3 coding DNA: TGCAGTGCTAGACCCGCCGGACGGGACTGGGACTCCTACAATGAGCAGTTCTTC. Protein: CSARPAGRDWDSYNEQFF.

V and J are TRBV5-1 and TRBJ1-2, with 7 bases identical to TRBD1. CDR1 SGHRS and CDR2 YFSETQ come from the germline V gene. The CDR3 contains 15 residues. Unmatched junction bases numbered 8, after V lost 4 bases and J lost 2 bases. The DNA of the CDR3 is TGCGCCAGCAGCGCAGGACCGGGACAGAACTATGGCTACACCTTC. Translation: CASSAGPGQNYGYTF.

This clonotype was picked up one time. At one of its ends the junction is not consistent with the germline gene, which may arise from a read error. The chain combines TRBV19 with TRBJ2-6, with 8 bases that match TRBD1. This CDR3 comprises 18 residues. CDR1 is LNHDA, CDR2 SQIVND, per germline (reference sequence). The chain's CDR3 is CASNSRDRFSSGANALTF. The CDR3 DNA reads as TGTGCCAGTAACTCGAGGGACAGGTTCAGCTCTGGGGCCAACGCCCTGACTTTC.

This clonotype was picked up a small number of times. The gene calls are TRBV20-1 and TRBJ1-2; 7 bases map to TRBD1. V lost 1 base to trimming and J lost 4 bases; unmatched junction nucleotides: 18. Germline loops: CDR1 DFQATT, CDR2 SNEGSKA (reference sequence). CDR3 size: 18 residues. This CDR3 reads CSARALEGAEGVVYGYTF. As DNA, the CDR3 is TGCAGTGCTAGAGCTTTAGAGGGGGCGGAAGGGGTGGTCTATGGCTACACCTTC.

The chain recombines TRBV12-3 or TRBV12-4 with TRBJ2-5; D is unclear. The CDR3 runs 12 residues. Trimming removed 6 bases from V and 11 bases from J, with 16 bases in between. Here the CDR3 DNA reads TGTGCCAGCAGCTCCGGGTGGGGTGAGCAGTACTTC. Translation gives CASSSGWGEQYF.

This clonotype was found a few times. A much bigger clone sits one base away, suggesting this may be a read error. The chain is built from TRBV7-2 and TRBJ2-1; a weak D match, TRBD2 (6 bases). This CDR3 contains 12 residues. Trimming left V 11 bases short and J 4 bases short, with 12 bases between. Germline assignment: CDR1 SGHTA and CDR2 FQGNSA. CDR3 bases: TGTGCCGGCTCGCGGGGATACAATGAGCAGTTCTTC. It specifies CAGSRGYNEQFF. Looking up the rest from reference TRBV7-2 and TRBJ2-1 gives the full variable domain: GAGVSQSPSNKVTEKGKDVELRCDPISGHTALYWYRQSLGQGLEFLIYFQGNSAPDKSGLPSDRFSAERTGGSVSTLTIQRTQQEDSAVYLCAGSRGYNEQFFGPGTRLTVL.